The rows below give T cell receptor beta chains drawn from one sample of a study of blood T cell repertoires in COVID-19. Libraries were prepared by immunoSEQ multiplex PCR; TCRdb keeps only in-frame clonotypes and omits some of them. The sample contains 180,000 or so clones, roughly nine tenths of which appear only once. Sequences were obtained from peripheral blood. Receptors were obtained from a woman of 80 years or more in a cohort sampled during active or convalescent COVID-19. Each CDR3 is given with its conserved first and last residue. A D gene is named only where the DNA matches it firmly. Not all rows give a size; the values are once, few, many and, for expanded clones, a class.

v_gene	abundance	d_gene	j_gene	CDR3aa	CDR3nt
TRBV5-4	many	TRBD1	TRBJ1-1	CASSSDLASEDRVNTEAFF	TGTGCCAGCAGCTCTGATCTGGCCTCGGAGGACAGGGTGAACACTGAAGCTTTCTTT
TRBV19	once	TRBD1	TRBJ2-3	CASRPTGRGLDTQYF	TGTGCCAGTAGGCCGACAGGGAGAGGTTTAGATACGCAGTATTTT
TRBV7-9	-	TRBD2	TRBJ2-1	CASSLAPSGPHEQFF	TGTGCCAGCAGCTTAGCTCCTAGCGGGCCGCATGAGCAGTTCTTC
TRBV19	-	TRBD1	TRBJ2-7	CASSIGQGYEQYF	TGTGCCAGTAGTATCGGACAGGGCTACGAGCAGTACTTC
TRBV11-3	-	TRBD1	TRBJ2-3	CASSIRGTGVDTQYF	TGTGCCAGCAGCATCAGAGGGACAGGGGTGGATACGCAGTATTTT
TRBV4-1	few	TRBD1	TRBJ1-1	CASSQSAQGAMNTEAFF	TGCGCCAGCAGCCAATCCGCACAGGGGGCGATGAACACTGAAGCTTTCTTT
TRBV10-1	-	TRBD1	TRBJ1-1	CASRRDRGMNTEAFF	TGCGCCAGCAGACGGGACAGGGGTATGAACACTGAAGCTTTCTTT
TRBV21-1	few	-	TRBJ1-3	CASSKRGSSGNTIYF	TGTGCCAGCAGCAAGAGGGGGAGCTCTGGAAACACCATATATTTT
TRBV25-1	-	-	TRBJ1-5	CASSESGGWKQPQHF	TGTGCCAGCAGTGAAAGTGGGGGGTGGAAACAGCCCCAGCATTTT
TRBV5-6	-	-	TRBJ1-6	CASSLNRISNSPLHF	TGTGCCAGCAGCTTAAACAGGATTTCGAATTCACCCCTCCACTTT
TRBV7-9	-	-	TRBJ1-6	CASSLDSPLHF	TGTGCCAGCAGCCTCGATTCACCCCTCCACTTT
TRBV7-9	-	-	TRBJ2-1	CASSFSARPAGEQFF	TGTGCCAGCAGCTTTAGCGCACGGCCTGCCGGTGAGCAGTTCTTC
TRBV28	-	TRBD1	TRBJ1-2	CASSFPSMTGEDGYTF	TGTGCCAGCAGTTTCCCCTCTATGACAGGGGAGGATGGCTACACCTTC
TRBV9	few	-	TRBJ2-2	CASSPGPPLAGELFF	TGTGCCAGCAGCCCAGGGCCTCCTCTAGCCGGGGAGCTGTTTTTT
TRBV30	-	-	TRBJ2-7	CAWTTATYEQYF	TGTGCCTGGACAACAGCTACCTACGAGCAGTACTTC
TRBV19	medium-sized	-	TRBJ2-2	CASSIGMGAGAYTGELFF	TGTGCCAGTAGTATCGGTATGGGGGCAGGGGCATACACCGGGGAGCTGTTTTTT
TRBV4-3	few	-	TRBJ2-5	CASSQETRPHPVETQYF	TGCGCCAGCAGCCAAGAGACTAGGCCTCACCCCGTGGAGACCCAGTACTTC
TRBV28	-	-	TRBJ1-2	CASSPLNGLYGYTF	TGTGCCAGCAGTCCCCTAAACGGTCTTTATGGCTACACCTTC
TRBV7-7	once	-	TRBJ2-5	CASSLEFGQQETQYF	TGTGCCAGCAGCTTGGAGTTCGGACAGCAAGAGACCCAGTACTTC
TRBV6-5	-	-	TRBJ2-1	CATTGGYSYNEQFF	TGTGCCACCACTGGGGGCTACTCCTACAATGAGCAGTTCTTC
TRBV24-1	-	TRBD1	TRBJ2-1	CATSEPTGSSYNEQFF	TGTGCCACCAGTGAGCCGACAGGGAGCTCCTACAATGAGCAGTTCTTC
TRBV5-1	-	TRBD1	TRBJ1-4	CASSKDRVPHEKLFF	TGCGCCAGCAGCAAGGACAGGGTACCCCATGAAAAACTGTTTTTT
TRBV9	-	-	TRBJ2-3	CASSVAGTDTQYF	TGTGCCAGCAGCGTAGCTGGCACAGATACGCAGTATTTT
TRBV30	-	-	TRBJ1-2	CAWIRRDSFYGYTF	TGTGCCTGGATCCGCCGGGACTCTTTCTATGGCTACACCTTC
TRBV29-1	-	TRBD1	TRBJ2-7	CSVSGGQGVNYEQYF	TGCAGCGTTTCGGGTGGGCAGGGGGTAAATTACGAGCAGTACTTC
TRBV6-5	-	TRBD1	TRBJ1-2	CASNTRTGWRSGYTF	TGTGCCAGCAACACTCGGACAGGGTGGCGGAGTGGCTACACCTTC
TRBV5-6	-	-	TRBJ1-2	CASSSSSSNGYTF	TGTGCCAGCAGCTCAAGCTCGAGTAACGGCTACACCTTC
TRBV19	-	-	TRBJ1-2	CASSIVGGIYGYTF	TGTGCCAGTAGTATAGTTGGAGGGATCTATGGCTACACCTTC
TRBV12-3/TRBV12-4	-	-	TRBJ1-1	CASSLAADTEAFF	TGTGCCAGCAGTTTAGCGGCTGACACTGAAGCTTTCTTT
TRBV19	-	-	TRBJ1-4	CASSIGTGTFNEKLFF	TGTGCCAGTAGTATTGGGACCGGGACATTTAATGAAAAACTGTTTTTT
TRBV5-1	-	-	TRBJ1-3	CASSSQGSGNTIYF	TGCGCCAGCAGCTCTCAGGGCTCTGGAAACACCATATATTTT
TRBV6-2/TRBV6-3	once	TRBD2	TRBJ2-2	CASSYGTSGGSGELFF	TGTGCCAGCAGTTACGGGACTAGCGGGGGATCCGGGGAGCTGTTTTTT
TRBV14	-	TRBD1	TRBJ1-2	CASSQAGTGGIYGYTF	TGTGCCAGCAGCCAAGCCGGGACAGGGGGCATCTATGGCTACACCTTC
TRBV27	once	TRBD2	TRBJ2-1	CASSSLAARNEQFF	TGTGCCAGCAGTTCCCTAGCGGCTAGGAATGAGCAGTTCTTC
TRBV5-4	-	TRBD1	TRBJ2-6	CASSIRDRGGLSGANVLTF	TGTGCCAGCAGCATCCGGGACAGGGGGGGACTCTCTGGGGCCAACGTCCTGACTTTC
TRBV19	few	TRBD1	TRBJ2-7	CASSEGTVTSYEQYF	TGTGCCAGTAGTGAAGGGACAGTGACGTCCTACGAGCAGTACTTC
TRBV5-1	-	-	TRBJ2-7	CASSFRGEHEQYF	TGCGCCAGCAGCTTCAGGGGTGAACACGAGCAGTACTTC
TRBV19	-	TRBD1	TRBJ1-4	CASSSRGLGREKLFF	TGTGCCAGTAGTAGCAGGGGGCTCGGCCGGGAAAAACTGTTTTTT
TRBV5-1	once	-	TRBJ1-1	CASSSGAVVNTEAFF	TGCGCCAGCAGCTCTGGGGCTGTGGTGAACACTGAAGCTTTCTTT
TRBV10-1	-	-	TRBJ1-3	CASSESSAGNTIYF	TGCGCCAGCAGTGAGTCTTCTGCTGGAAACACCATATATTTT
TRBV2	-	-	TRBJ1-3	CACVLGRASGNTIYF	TGTGCCTGCGTACTGGGGCGAGCCTCTGGAAACACCATATATTTT
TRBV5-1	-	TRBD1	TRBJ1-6	CASSPLGQGRNSPLHF	TGCGCCAGCAGCCCCTTGGGACAGGGCCGTAATTCACCCCTCCACTTT